This is a list of T cell receptor beta chains from one sample in a study of OX40 agonist ivuxolimab in advanced cancers. Sequenced by immunoSEQ multiplex PCR; TCRdb stores in-frame clones only, minus some. Here the sample spans tens of thousands of clones, 91% being singletons. The specimen comprised CD4+ or CD8+ T cells sorted from blood, sampled in a trial of the OX40 agonist ivuxolimab. Receptor source: an adult with an advanced solid tumor such as melanoma, head and neck, liver or kidney cancer. Both conserved end residues are part of each CDR3. D genes are given only for firm matches. Rows give clone size only sometimes, using once, few, many, or a class for an expanded clone.

j_call	clone_size	cdr3_length	v_call	d_call	cdr3_aa	cdr3_nt
TRBJ2-1	.	17	TRBV19	TRBD2	CASSIDRLAGKYNEQFF	TGTGCCAGTAGTATAGATCGGCTAGCGGGAAAGTACAATGAGCAGTTCTTC
TRBJ2-2	.	17	TRBV28	.	CASSFTPKTTSTGELFF	TGTGCCAGCAGTTTTACTCCGAAAACAACTAGCACCGGGGAGCTGTTTTTT
TRBJ2-7	.	13	TRBV5-4	TRBD1	CASGGQGGYEQYF	TGTGCCAGCGGGGGACAGGGTGGCTACGAGCAGTACTTC
TRBJ2-1	.	14	TRBV27	.	CASSFLETYNEQFF	.
TRBJ2-7	.	17	TRBV10-2	TRBD2	CASSESGPGLAGDEQYF	TGCGCCAGCAGTGAGTCGGGACCGGGACTAGCGGGGGACGAGCAGTACTTC
TRBJ1-2	.	10	TRBV6-1	.	CASSEQGYTF	TGTGCCAGCAGTGAGCAGGGCTACACCTTC
TRBJ2-1	.	12	TRBV9	.	CASGVRGYEQFF	TGTGCCAGCGGCGTCAGGGGTTATGAGCAGTTCTTC
TRBJ1-6	.	14	TRBV9	.	CASSFGQPNSPLHF	TGTGCCAGCAGCTTTGGACAGCCAAATTCACCCCTCCACTTT
TRBJ1-1	.	14	TRBV5-1	TRBD1	CASSLAGGIAEAFF	TGCGCCAGCAGCTTGGCAGGGGGCATCGCTGAAGCTTTCTTT
TRBJ2-4	.	12	TRBV7-9	.	CASSLMGGIQYF	TGTGCCAGCAGCTTAATGGGGGGTATTCAGTACTTC
TRBJ2-4	.	15	TRBV10-2	.	CASSESNLIGDIQYF	TGCGCCAGCAGTGAGTCGAACCTCATAGGAGACATTCAGTACTTC
TRBJ2-1	.	13	TRBV9	.	CASSPEGAGLVLF	TGTGCCAGCAGCCCCGAGGGGGCGGGACTAGTTCTCTTC
TRBJ2-5	.	16	TRBV11-3	TRBD2	CASSLVGLAARETQYF	TGTGCCAGCAGCTTGGTGGGACTAGCTGCCCGGGAGACCCAGTACTTC
TRBJ2-7	.	14	TRBV18	.	CASSPWDLNYEQYF	TGTGCCAGCTCACCCTGGGACCTAAACTACGAGCAGTACTTC
TRBJ1-2	.	11	TRBV20-1	.	CSASGGYGYTF	TGCAGTGCTAGTGGGGGGTATGGCTACACCTTC
TRBJ2-3	.	15	TRBV28	.	CASSLFQDRTDTQYF	TGTGCCAGCAGTTTATTCCAGGACCGCACAGATACGCAGTATTTT
TRBJ2-7	.	13	TRBV27	TRBD1	CASSRDRWFEQYF	TGTGCCAGCAGCCGGGACAGGTGGTTCGAGCAGTACTTC
TRBJ2-5	few	15	TRBV5-5	.	CASSIRGENQETQYF	TGTGCCAGCAGCATCAGGGGGGAGAATCAAGAGACCCAGTACTTC
TRBJ2-7	.	15	TRBV28	TRBD1	CASSSDRGVHYEQYF	TGTGCCAGCAGTTCGGACAGGGGGGTCCACTACGAGCAGTACTTC
TRBJ2-2	.	14	TRBV6-6	.	CASSLSGRTGELFF	TGTGCCAGCAGTTTATCTGGTCGGACCGGGGAGCTGTTTTTT
TRBJ2-1	.	13	TRBV11-2	.	CASSLNMLNEQFF	TGTGCCAGCAGCTTGAACATGCTCAATGAGCAGTTCTTC
TRBJ1-2	.	15	TRBV7-6	.	CASSLAARSNYGYTF	TGTGCCAGCAGCTTAGCTGCCAGGAGTAACTATGGCTACACCTTC
TRBJ1-5	once	12	TRBV28	.	CASTLGNQPQHF	TGTGCCAGCACCTTGGGCAATCAGCCCCAGCATTTT
TRBJ1-4	.	12	TRBV25-1	.	CASSEGWEKLFF	TGTGCCAGCAGTGAAGGATGGGAAAAACTGTTTTTT
TRBJ2-1	.	13	TRBV7-3	.	CASSLDRNNEQFF	TGTGCCAGCAGCTTAGACAGAAACAATGAGCAGTTCTTC
TRBJ1-3	few	16	TRBV5-1	.	CASSLESGHSGNTIYF	TGCGCCAGCAGCTTGGAATCGGGTCACTCTGGAAACACCATATATTTT
TRBJ2-2	.	15	TRBV7-9	.	CASSNRDSNTGELFF	TGTGCCAGCAGCAATCGGGACTCTAACACCGGGGAGCTGTTTTTT
TRBJ2-1	.	16	TRBV5-4	.	CASSSLPDTAYNEQFF	TGTGCCAGCAGTTCTTTGCCGGACACGGCATACAATGAGCAGTTCTTC
TRBJ2-5	.	14	TRBV7-7	TRBD1	CASSSRTGEETQYF	TGTGCTAGCAGCTCCCGGACAGGGGAGGAGACCCAGTACTTC
TRBJ2-1	.	16	TRBV11-2	TRBD2	CASSSEAGVIYNEQFF	TGTGCCAGCAGCTCCGAAGCGGGAGTGATTTACAATGAGCAGTTCTTC
TRBJ2-2	.	15	TRBV30	.	CAWSGTGARTGELFF	TGTGCCTGGAGTGGGACGGGAGCTCGCACCGGGGAGCTGTTTTTT
TRBJ1-1	.	13	TRBV27	.	CASSFSANTEAFF	TGTGCCAGCAGTTTTTCGGCCAACACTGAAGCTTTCTTT
TRBJ1-2	.	14	TRBV6-6	.	CASSYSTGLDGYTF	TGTGCCAGCAGTTACTCAACAGGGTTGGATGGCTACACCTTC
TRBJ2-3	.	16	TRBV9	TRBD2	CASSQGGLAGVDTQYF	TGTGCCAGCAGCCAAGGGGGACTAGCGGGAGTAGATACGCAGTATTTT
TRBJ2-3	.	14	TRBV21-1	.	CASSNVQFTDTQYF	TGTGCCAGCAGCAATGTACAGTTCACAGATACGCAGTATTTT
TRBJ2-7	.	13	TRBV6-6	.	CASSYSVYYEQYF	TGTGCCAGCAGTTACTCGGTTTACTACGAGCAGTACTTC
TRBJ2-7	.	15	TRBV5-8	TRBD2	CASSWGTKLTYEQYF	TGTGCCAGCAGCTGGGGGACTAAGCTAACCTACGAGCAGTACTTC
TRBJ2-7	.	16	TRBV14	TRBD1	CASSQGGQGVFYEQYF	TGTGCCAGCAGCCAAGGAGGACAGGGAGTTTTCTACGAGCAGTACTTC
TRBJ1-1	.	14	TRBV27	.	CASSPRSEYTEAFF	TGTGCCAGCAGTCCCCGTAGTGAGTACACTGAAGCTTTCTTT
TRBJ2-2	.	15	TRBV5-6	TRBD2	CASTLLAGRPGELFF	TGTGCCAGCACCTTACTAGCGGGGAGACCTGGGGAGCTGTTTTTT
TRBJ2-7	.	14	TRBV7-3	TRBD1	CASSPGQGTYEQYF	TGTGCCAGCAGCCCGGGACAGGGTACCTACGAGCAGTACTTC
TRBJ2-7	.	13	TRBV6-6	TRBD1	CASIHSGGREQYF	TGTGCCAGCATCCACTCAGGGGGACGCGAGCAGTACTTC
TRBJ2-7	.	14	TRBV28	TRBD1	CASSSQGASYEQYF	TGTGCCAGCAGTTCACAGGGGGCGTCCTACGAGCAGTACTTC
TRBJ2-7	.	19	TRBV27	.	CASLYHPRTDSFVCYEQYF	TGTGCCAGCCTCTATCACCCCCGGACAGATTCCTTTGTTTGCTACGAGCAGTACTTC
TRBJ2-5	few	16	TRBV9	TRBD2	CASSPPGGGRQETQYF	TGTGCCAGCAGCCCTCCGGGGGGTGGACGTCAAGAGACCCAGTACTTC
TRBJ1-1	.	15	TRBV11-3	TRBD1	CASTDAQQGSTEAFF	TGTGCCAGCACCGACGCACAACAGGGGAGCACTGAAGCTTTCTTT
TRBJ2-7	once	15	TRBV6-5	.	CASSYGDPGVWEQYF	TGTGCCAGCAGTTACGGGGACCCGGGGGTATGGGAGCAGTACTTC
TRBJ2-1	.	14	TRBV11-2	.	CASSLEGAYNEQFF	TGTGCCAGCAGCTTAGAAGGGGCATACAATGAGCAGTTCTTC
TRBJ2-1	.	14	TRBV4-1	.	CASSQDSIYNEQFF	TGCGCCAGCAGCCAAGATAGTATCTACAATGAGCAGTTCTTC
TRBJ2-3	.	11	TRBV27	.	CASKVTDTQYF	TGTGCCAGCAAGGTCACAGATACGCAGTATTTT
TRBJ2-7	.	14	TRBV27	.	CASSFADSSYEQYF	TGTGCCAGCAGTTTTGCGGATAGCTCCTACGAGCAGTACTTC
TRBJ1-5	.	13	TRBV7-2	.	CASSRGEHQPQHF	TGTGCCAGCAGCCGTGGGGAGCATCAGCCCCAGCATTTT
TRBJ2-7	.	14	TRBV4-2	TRBD1	CASSQDRGSYEQYF	TGTGCCAGCAGCCAGGACAGGGGGTCCTACGAGCAGTACTTC
TRBJ2-2	.	14	TRBV6-5	TRBD2	CASRSGRASGELFF	TGTGCCAGCAGGAGCGGGAGGGCCTCCGGGGAGCTGTTTTTT